What follows are 25 T cell receptor beta chains derived from one specimen sequenced in a study of STAT5B mutations in CD4+ large granular lymphocyte leukemia. TCRdb's copy holds only in-frame clones and misses some; the assay was immunoSEQ multiplex PCR. The data hold some 29,000 clones, with 78% observed a single time. Sequencing was performed on CD4+ T cells from blood buffy coats. These receptors were obtained from a human donor in good health.

The chain uses TRBV16 and TRBJ2-3; TRBD2 matches 10 bases. Per the germline V gene, CDR1 is KGHSY and CDR2 is FQNENV. Unmatched junction bases numbered 4, after V lost 4 bases and J lost 3 bases. The CDR3 loop spans 15 amino acids. CDR3 coding DNA: TGTGCCAGCAGCCTGACTAGCGGGCGGACAGATACGCAGTATTTT. Translating it yields CASSLTSGRTDTQYF.

The chain combines TRBV18 with TRBJ1-2; 9 bases match TRBD1. The V gene's germline CDR1 is KGHSH and CDR2 LQKENI. Losses at the gene ends were 5 bases for V and 6 bases for J; bases not matched to a gene: 7. The CDR3 runs 14 residues. The CDR3 region is CASSRTGVSDGYTF. In nucleotides, the CDR3 is TGTGCCAGCTCAAGGACAGGGGTTAGCGATGGCTACACCTTC.

The chain has TRBV2 and TRBJ1-6; a weak D match, TRBD1 (5 bases). The length of the CDR3 is 15 residues. V was pared by 6 bases and J by 1 base, with 10 bases between. In germline, CDR1 is SNHLY, CDR2 FYNNEI. DNA for the CDR3: TGTGCCAGCAGCCTAGGGGTGTCCTATAATTCACCCCTCCACTTT. This encodes CASSLGVSYNSPLHF.

The rearrangement uses TRBV25-1 and TRBJ2-2, with D possibly matching TRBD2 (6 bases). There are 15 residues in the CDR3. Germline V gives CDR1 MGHDK, CDR2 SYGVNS. The germline V and J ends were trimmed by 3 bases and 5 bases, with 13 bases remaining between them. The CDR3 spells CASSDPGSGTGELFF. The DNA of the CDR3 is TGTGCCAGCAGTGATCCCGGGAGTGGGACCGGGGAGCTGTTTTTT.

The genes are TRBV28 and TRBJ1-2, with 7 bases aligning to TRBD1. Trimming at V came to 7 bases and at J to 2 bases, leaving 4 bases not matched to a gene. The length of the CDR3 is 13 residues. Germline CDR1 and CDR2: MDHEN and SYDVKM. The CDR3 here is CASTGTVNYGYTF. The CDR3 nucleotides are TGTGCCAGCACCGGGACAGTGAACTATGGCTACACCTTC.

In this sample, this clone turned up a few times. This chain joins TRBV7-9 and TRBJ2-1; D gene ambiguous. This CDR3 spans 13 amino acids. Deletions cut 1 base from V and 6 bases from J, with 7 bases between. From germline, CDR1 is SEHNR and CDR2 FQNEAQ (reference sequence). The CDR3: CASSLGRTNEQFF. CDR3 nucleotides: TGTGCCAGCAGCTTAGGGCGAACCAATGAGCAGTTCTTC.

The chain combines TRBV5-1 with TRBJ2-2; unclear D gene. Germline V gene sequence: CDR1 SGHRS, CDR2 YFSETQ. V gave up 1 base and J gave up 2 bases, with 9 bases separating them. This CDR3 spans 15 amino acids. CDR3 residues: CASSLFTPNTGELFF. The CDR3 DNA sequence: TGCGCCAGCAGCTTGTTCACACCAAACACCGGGGAGCTGTTTTTT.

The chain carries TRBV11-2 and TRBJ2-7, with 9 nucleotides matching TRBD1. The ends lost 5 bases at V and 6 bases at J; junction bases unmatched: 11. CDR1 and CDR2 (germline): SGHAT, FQNNGV. CDR3 length equals 15 residues. CDR3 in DNA: TGTGCCAGCAGCATCGGCGGACAGGGGTGGGTCGAGCAGTACTTC. The encoded protein is CASSIGGQGWVEQYF.

V usage is TRBV28 and J usage is TRBJ2-1; 7 bases map to TRBD2. The CDR3 runs 15 residues. J lost 6 bases, V lost 5 bases, and 10 bases had no gene match. Germline CDR1 reads MDHEN; CDR2 reads SYDVKM. The CDR3 is CASSSIAGGSNEQFF. DNA for the CDR3: TGTGCCAGCAGTAGTATTGCCGGGGGGAGCAATGAGCAGTTCTTC.

The J gene is TRBJ2-1, the V gene TRBV7-2, with 9 bases that match TRBD2. The germline gives CDR1 SGHTA, CDR2 FQGNSA. This CDR3 region has 16 residues. V lost 1 base, J lost 3 bases, and 4 bases stayed unmatched. This CDR3 is CASSLEAAGGYNEQFF. The DNA for the CDR3 is TGTGCCAGCAGCTTAGAGGCAGCGGGGGGCTACAATGAGCAGTTCTTC.

The chain uses TRBV12-5 and TRBJ2-1; TRBD1 agrees at 9 bases. The CDR3 contains 15 residues. With 7 bases clipped from V and 0 bases from J, the junction kept 4 bases outside the gene matches. The germline V gene has CDR1 LGHNT and CDR2 FRNRAP. CDR3 loop: CASDTGGGSYNEQFF. DNA of the CDR3: TGTGCTAGTGATACAGGGGGCGGCTCCTACAATGAGCAGTTCTTC.

The gene calls are TRBV5-6 and TRBJ2-5; D possibly matches TRBD1 or TRBD2 (5 bases each). The ends were cut back, 7 bases at V and 4 bases at J, with 14 bases in the middle. Germline loops: CDR1 SGHDT, CDR2 YYEEEE. The CDR3 runs to 13 residues. DNA for the CDR3: TGTGCCAGCTCCGGGGCCAAGGCAGAGACCCAGTACTTC. This encodes CASSGAKAETQYF.

V gene TRBV28 combines with J gene TRBJ1-2; TRBD1 matches at 7 bases. The CDR3 sequence is 13 residues long. CDR1 MDHEN and CDR2 SYDVKM come from the germline V gene. V lost 5 bases to trimming and J lost 5 bases; unmatched junction nucleotides: 5. In DNA, the CDR3 is TGTGCCAGCAGTGCCGGACAGGATTATGGCTACACCTTC. It encodes CASSAGQDYGYTF.

V usage is TRBV7-8 and J usage is TRBJ1-4, with D possibly being TRBD1 (6 bases). The germline V gene encodes CDR1 SGHVS and CDR2 FQNEAQ. Trimming took off 5 bases at V and 0 bases at J, with 16 bases between the two ends. This CDR3 comprises 17 residues. Here the CDR3 DNA reads TGTGCCAGCAGCCAAGGACAGCAATCCGCAACTAATGAAAAACTGTTTTTT. Protein sequence: CASSQGQQSATNEKLFF.

The chain employs TRBV10-3 and TRBJ2-5; TRBD1 or TRBD2 may be the D gene (6 bases each). The CDR3 length is 11 residues. V lost 10 bases, J lost 5 bases, and 11 bases lay in between. Germline V lookup: CDR1 ENHRY, CDR2 SYGVKD. Here the CDR3 DNA reads TGTGCCACCGGAGGGGGGGAGACCCAGTACTTC. Its translation: CATGGGETQYF.

The genes are TRBV4-1 and TRBJ2-3; 9 bases map to TRBD2. Germline assignment: CDR1 MGHRA and CDR2 YSYEKL. The CDR3 is 18 residues long. The V segment lost 0 bases and the J segment 2 bases; nucleotides outside the gene matches: 9. CDR3 in amino acids: CASSQEPLAGVYTDTQYF. The CDR3, as DNA: TGCGCCAGCAGCCAAGAACCCTTAGCGGGAGTCTACACAGATACGCAGTATTTT.

The chain combines TRBV7-2 with TRBJ2-3; TRBD2 matches 10 bases. V trimming: 1 base; J trimming: 2 bases; junction bases outside the gene matches: 9. The CDR3 contains 18 residues. From germline, CDR1 is SGHTA and CDR2 FQGNSA. CDR3 nucleotide sequence: TGTGCCAGCAGCTTAGTGTGGCTAGCGGGGGCTAACACAGATACGCAGTATTTT. It encodes CASSLVWLAGANTDTQYF.

V and J are TRBV6-5 and TRBJ2-1, with TRBD1 matching over 8 bases. Germline loops: CDR1 MNHEY, CDR2 SVGAGI. J was trimmed by 5 bases and V by 2 bases; bases with no gene match: 5. The CDR3 totals 15 residues. The CDR3 nucleotides read TGTGCCAGCAGTTACCAGGACAGGGCCCACAATGAGCAGTTCTTC. This gives the protein CASSYQDRAHNEQFF.

This chain links TRBV18 with TRBJ2-3; D call uncertain. In germline, CDR1 is KGHSH, CDR2 LQKENI. V gave up 3 bases and J gave up 1 base, with 11 bases separating them. This CDR3 contains 15 residues. DNA for the CDR3: TGTGCCAGCTCACCCGCCGTTACAGGCACAGATACGCAGTATTTT. The encoded protein is CASSPAVTGTDTQYF.

CDR3 loop: CSVGSGGPVTEAFF. CDR3 nucleotides: TGCAGCGTTGGATCGGGAGGGCCGGTCACTGAAGCTTTCTTT. The J gene is TRBJ1-1, the V gene TRBV29-1, with D uncertain. Germline values: CDR1 SQVTM, CDR2 ANQGSEA. There are 14 residues in the CDR3. V was clipped by 4 bases and J by 4 bases, with 16 bases between them.

The J gene is TRBJ2-3, the V gene TRBV6-1; D gene uncertain. Germline V lookup: CDR1 MNHNS, CDR2 SASEGT. CDR3 length equals 16 residues. V dropped 1 base and J dropped 2 bases, with 13 bases sitting between them. CDR3 nucleotide sequence: TGTGCCAGCAGTGAAGGACTCCTACTACACACAGATACGCAGTATTTT. As protein: CASSEGLLLHTDTQYF.

V usage is TRBV4-1 and J usage is TRBJ1-2; D is possibly TRBD1 (5 bases). The CDR3 is 15 amino acids. Trimming stripped 0 bases from V and 2 bases from J, with 10 bases between. Germline lookup yields CDR1 MGHRA and CDR2 YSYEKL. CDR3 nucleotide sequence: TGCGCCAGCAGCCAAGAGGGACTGACGAACTATGGCTACACCTTC. The encoded protein is CASSQEGLTNYGYTF.

The chain couples TRBV5-1 to TRBJ2-7; 9 bases fit TRBD2. Germline CDR1 and CDR2: SGHRS and YFSETQ. J lost 2 bases, V lost 0 bases, and 3 bases had no gene match. The CDR3 covers 15 residues. DNA for the CDR3: TGCGCCAGCAGCTTGGGAGCGGGAGGTCCCTACGAGCAGTACTTC. As protein: CASSLGAGGPYEQYF. The whole variable domain, remainder taken from reference TRBV5-1 and TRBJ2-7, is KAGVTQTPRYLIKTRGQQVTLSCSPISGHRSVSWYQQTPGQGLQFLFEYFSETQRNKGNFPGRFSGRQFSNSRSEMNVSTLELGDSALYLCASSLGAGGPYEQYFGPGTRLTVT.

This clone was picked up one time. The rearrangement joins TRBV7-9 to TRBJ2-1; 8 positions agree with TRBD2. CDR3 size: 14 residues. From germline, CDR1 is SEHNR and CDR2 FQNEAQ (reference sequence). After removal of 2 bases from V and 9 bases from J, the junction contained 6 bases not matched to a gene. The CDR3 DNA reads TGTGCCAGCAGCTTAATGGGACTAGACGGTGAGCAGTTCTTC. Translating gives CASSLMGLDGEQFF.

The chain combines TRBV7-5 with TRBJ2-7; the table calls TRBD1, which could not be checked here. TRBV7-5 is described as a pseudogene. CDR3 length: 16 residues. The CDR3: CARSLGVGGSFDEQYV. The CDR3 DNA is TGTGCCAGAAGCTTAGGAGTAGGGGGCTCGTTTGACGAGCAGTACGTC.